These 25 T cell receptor beta chains originate from one sample sequenced in a study of T-cell reconstitution after alpha-beta-depleted transplantation in children. A TCRbeta library incorporating unique molecular identifiers was prepared. A single record per CDR3 protein comes from TCRdb applying MiXCR to the PCR reads. The table includes around 440,000 distinct CDR3 sequences, 10% to 13% detected once. The sequenced sample was PBMCs, obtained before TCRalphabeta/CD19-depleted stem cell transplant. The receptors shown here come from a child aged 2 to 9 with inherited bone marrow failure, due to receive a stem cell transplant.

A remark on this clonotype: Being one base from a much bigger clone, this may be a read error. The V and J genes are TRBV7-2 and TRBJ1-3; no firm D call. The germline V gene has CDR1 SGHTA and CDR2 FQGNSA. This CDR3 contains 14 residues. The DNA for the CDR3 is TGTGCCAGCAGTCGACTCCTCTCTGAAAACACCATATATTTT. It translates to CASSRLLSENTIYF.

The CDR3 is CASSYQGGRGEQYF. The CDR3 region has the DNA TGTGCCAGCAGTTACCAAGGGGGCCGCGGGGAGCAGTACTTC. The chain has TRBV6-2 or TRBV6-3 and TRBJ2-7, with TRBD1 identical over 7 bases. The CDR3 loop spans 14 amino acids. From germline, CDR1 is MNHEY and CDR2 SVGEGT. V lost 2 bases and J lost 7; bases outside the gene matches: 8.

This clonotype turned up a few times. The gene calls are TRBV6-2 or TRBV6-3 and TRBJ2-5; unclear D gene. Per germline, CDR1 MNHEY and CDR2 SVGEGT. The CDR3 is 13 amino acids. Trimming removed 6 bases from V and 1 base from J, with 9 bases in between. The CDR3 DNA is TGTGCCAGCAGGTGGGCTACCCAAGAGACCCAGTACTTC. This codes for CASRWATQETQYF.

This clonotype was seen more than once but under ten times. The chain couples TRBV19 to TRBJ2-7, with 9 bases fitting TRBD1. The germline CDR1 and CDR2 sequences are LNHDA and SQIVND (reference sequence). V shed 4 bases, J shed 6 bases, and the junction held 7 bases outside the gene matches. The CDR3 spans 14 residues. In DNA form, the CDR3 reads TGTGCCAGTAGTACAACGGGACAGGGCGTCGAGCAGTACTTC. Protein product: CASSTTGQGVEQYF.

This clonotype appeared many times. The rearrangement uses TRBV10-3 and TRBJ2-3, with 9 bases that match TRBD2. Germline CDR1 ENHRY, CDR2 SYGVKD. This CDR3 region has 15 residues. The V gene end was trimmed by 8 bases and the J gene end by 2 bases; junction bases not matched to a gene: 8. CDR3 sequence (DNA): TGTGCCATCTCCACCCTAGCGGGGCCCACAGATACGCAGTATTTT. Amino acids: CAISTLAGPTDTQYF.

This clonotype occurred many times. The chain is built from TRBV9 and TRBJ2-7; D gene uncertain. Trimming removed 4 bases from V and 9 bases from J, with 8 bases in between. The CDR3 has 10 residues. Germline CDR1 and CDR2: SGDLS and YYNGEE. The CDR3 loop reads CASSPVGQYF. CDR3 in DNA: TGTGCCAGCAGCCCCGTGGGGCAGTACTTC.

This clonotype occurred many times. This chain links TRBV2 with TRBJ1-4; D not certain. The CDR3 has 11 amino acids. V lost 6 bases and J 6 bases, leaving 5 bases between the germline ends. Germline V gives CDR1 SNHLY, CDR2 FYNNEI. CDR3 region: CASSPYEKLFF. Written as DNA, the CDR3 is TGTGCCAGCAGCCCGTATGAAAAACTGTTTTTT.

The V and J genes are TRBV10-3 and TRBJ2-3; TRBD2 aligns across 13 bases. The junction had 6 bases not matched to a gene; V was cut back by 6 bases and J by 6 bases. The CDR3 has 15 residues. The germline V gene has CDR1 ENHRY and CDR2 SYGVKD. The DNA for the CDR3 is TGTGCCATCAGAGAACTAGCGGGAGGGCCCGATACGCAGTATTTT. Amino acids: CAIRELAGGPDTQYF.

The table lists this clonotype with many counts. The chain is built from TRBV6-1 and TRBJ2-1; 7 bases agree with TRBD2. V shed 5 bases and J 5 bases; nucleotides not matched to a gene: 6. CDR1 is MNHNS, CDR2 SASEGT, per germline. The CDR3 is made up of 14 amino acids. As DNA, the CDR3 is TGTGCCAGCAGTACCGCCGGGACTAACAATGAGCAGTTCTTC. Residues: CASSTAGTNNEQFF.

In its sample, this clonotype was seen a few times. J is TRBJ2-1 and V is TRBV7-2, with D possibly matching TRBD2 (5 bases). Germline CDR1 and CDR2: SGHTA and FQGNSA. The CDR3 runs to 13 residues. The V end lost 3 bases, the J end lost 9 bases, and 12 bases lay between the germline ends. The chain's CDR3 is CASSLETISEQFF. The CDR3, as DNA: TGTGCCAGCAGCTTGGAGACTATCTCTGAGCAGTTCTTC.

This clonotype was recorded at least ten times. This chain connects TRBV12-3 or TRBV12-4 to TRBJ1-5, with D possibly being TRBD1 (5 bases). The ends were cut back, 0 bases at V and 5 bases at J, with 5 bases in the middle. This CDR3 contains 13 residues. The CDR3 bases are TGTGCCAGCAGTTTAGCGGGGGATCAGCCCCAGCATTTT. It specifies CASSLAGDQPQHF.

This clonotype was detected only a few times. V and J are TRBV20-1 and TRBJ2-3; possible D gene TRBD2, 5 bases. The CDR3 spans 13 residues. Trimming left V 2 bases short and J 6 bases short, with 12 bases between. Germline-derived CDR1 and CDR2 are DFQATT and SNEGSKA (reference sequence). The CDR3 DNA sequence: TGCAGTGCTAGATCCCGGGAATGGGATACGCAGTATTTT. Translation gives CSARSREWDTQYF.

There are many counts of this clonotype. The V call is TRBV30, the J call TRBJ1-2, with unresolved D. Trimming cost V 3 bases and J 3 bases, with 20 bases left between them. The CDR3 length is 16 residues. CDR1 is GTSNPN and CDR2 is SVGIG in the germline V gene (reference sequence). CDR3 DNA sequence: TGTGCCTGGAGGGCAAGGCTTACGAGGACTTACTATGGCTACACCTTC. As protein: CAWRARLTRTYYGYTF.

The CDR3 sequence: CASTQNGGVNTGELFF. As DNA, the CDR3 is TGTGCCAGTACCCAAAATGGGGGGGTGAACACCGGGGAGCTGTTTTTT. This sequence joins TRBV19 and TRBJ2-2; 7 nucleotides align to TRBD2. This CDR3 is 16 amino acids long. Unmatched junction bases numbered 9, after V lost 7 bases and J lost 1 base. Germline values: CDR1 LNHDA, CDR2 SQIVND (reference sequence).

This clonotype was observed at least ten times. The V and J genes are TRBV5-1 and TRBJ2-3, with a weak D call TRBD2 (6 bases). The CDR3 consists of 13 residues. Trimming cost V 1 base and J 5 bases, with 8 bases left between them. Germline CDR1 reads SGHRS; CDR2 reads YFSETQ. This CDR3 is CASSLPSEDTQYF. CDR3 nucleotide sequence: TGCGCCAGCAGCTTGCCTAGCGAAGATACGCAGTATTTT.

The table lists this clonotype with many counts. The chain carries TRBV4-3 and TRBJ2-7; the match to TRBD2 covers 7 bases. This CDR3 has 15 residues. Germline CDR1 is LGHNA and CDR2 is YSLEER. Trimming cost V 4 bases and J 3 bases; bases outside gene matches: 9. Here the CDR3 DNA reads TGCGCCAGCAGCCGAGGACTAGGAAGTTTCTACGAGCAGTACTTC. Its protein product is CASSRGLGSFYEQYF.

This clonotype was seen only a few times. CDR3 in amino acids: CASSQERTLPYEQYF. The DNA for the CDR3 is TGCGCCAGCAGCCAAGAGAGGACCCTGCCCTACGAGCAGTACTTC. V gene TRBV4-1 combines with J gene TRBJ2-7, with D unclear. Trimming removed 0 bases at V and 2 bases at J, with 11 bases between. In germline, CDR1 is MGHRA, CDR2 YSYEKL. There are 15 residues in the CDR3.

About this clonotype: A read error may be the cause here, since a much bigger clone is one base away. The chain uses TRBV18 and TRBJ2-7; the D is unclear. CDR1 is KGHSH and CDR2 is LQKENI in the germline V gene. The CDR3 is 14 residues long. The CDR3 sequence: CTSSPYGPGYEQYF. In DNA form, the CDR3 reads TGTACCAGCTCACCATACGGGCCAGGCTACGAGCAGTACTTC.

This clonotype has ten or more counts. The chain has TRBV3-1 and TRBJ2-7, with D possibly being TRBD1 (6 bases). The CDR3 loop spans 13 amino acids. Trimming left V 6 bases short and J 2 bases short, with 11 bases between. CDR1 LGHDT and CDR2 YNNKEL come from the germline V gene (reference sequence). CDR3 loop: CASRAAGAYEQYF. The CDR3, as DNA: TGTGCCAGCAGAGCGGCAGGGGCCTACGAGCAGTACTTC.

This clonotype was recorded at least ten times. In nucleotides, the CDR3 is TGTGCCAGCAGCTTCTCAGGGAGCGGCTACACCTTC. Its translation is CASSFSGSGYTF. The chain carries TRBV9 and TRBJ1-2; a weak D match, TRBD1 (5 bases). Germline V CDR1 and CDR2: SGDLS, YYNGEE. V was shortened by 4 bases and J by 8 bases, with 12 bases between the two germline ends. The CDR3 is 12 residues long.

At least ten counts were recorded for this clonotype. The chain is built from TRBV6-2 or TRBV6-3 and TRBJ2-1; 13 bases map to TRBD2. The J segment lost 0 bases and the V segment lost 5 bases, leaving 7 bases of the junction unmatched. Germline V CDR1 and CDR2: MNHEY, SVGEGT. This CDR3 has 18 residues. In DNA, the CDR3 is TGTGCCAGCAGTCACGGGACTAGCGGGATGATCTCCTACAATGAGCAGTTCTTC. Its protein is CASSHGTSGMISYNEQFF.

This clonotype was observed many times. This chain connects TRBV29-1 to TRBJ2-3, with no clear D. CDR3 size: 11 residues. Germline CDR1 SQVTM, CDR2 ANQGSEA. The CDR3 bases are TGCACCGTACCGTCTACAGATACGCAGTATTTT. Protein sequence: CTVPSTDTQYF.

This clonotype was seen only a few times. The chain has TRBV29-1 and TRBJ2-7, with D perhaps matching TRBD2 (6 bases). The CDR3 is 11 residues long. Per the germline V gene, CDR1 is SQVTM and CDR2 is ANQGSEA. Between the trimmed V and J ends, which lost 3 bases and 4 bases, there was a span of 7 bases. The CDR3 here is CSVDSGYEQYF. CDR3 bases: TGCAGCGTTGACAGCGGGTACGAGCAGTACTTC.

This clonotype was counted ten times or more. This sequence joins TRBV20-1 and TRBJ2-7, with 8 bases matching TRBD1. CDR3 length: 14 residues. V gave up 4 bases and J gave up 6 bases; unmatched junction bases: 11. CDR1 and CDR2 from the germline V gene are DFQATT and SNEGSKA (reference sequence). CDR3 sequence (DNA): TGCAGTGCTATGCAGGGGGCATATACCCTCGAGCAGTACTTC. Amino acid sequence: CSAMQGAYTLEQYF.

Ten or more counts support this clonotype. This rearrangement joins TRBV15 to TRBJ1-2; D remains unclear. Germline V gene data show CDR1 as LNHNV and CDR2 as YYDKDF (reference sequence). The CDR3 totals 14 residues. Deletions cut 0 bases from V and 4 bases from J, with 9 bases between. The CDR3 loop reads CATSRDRVLYGYTF. In nucleotides, the CDR3 is TGTGCCACCAGCAGAGATCGGGTCCTCTATGGCTACACCTTC.